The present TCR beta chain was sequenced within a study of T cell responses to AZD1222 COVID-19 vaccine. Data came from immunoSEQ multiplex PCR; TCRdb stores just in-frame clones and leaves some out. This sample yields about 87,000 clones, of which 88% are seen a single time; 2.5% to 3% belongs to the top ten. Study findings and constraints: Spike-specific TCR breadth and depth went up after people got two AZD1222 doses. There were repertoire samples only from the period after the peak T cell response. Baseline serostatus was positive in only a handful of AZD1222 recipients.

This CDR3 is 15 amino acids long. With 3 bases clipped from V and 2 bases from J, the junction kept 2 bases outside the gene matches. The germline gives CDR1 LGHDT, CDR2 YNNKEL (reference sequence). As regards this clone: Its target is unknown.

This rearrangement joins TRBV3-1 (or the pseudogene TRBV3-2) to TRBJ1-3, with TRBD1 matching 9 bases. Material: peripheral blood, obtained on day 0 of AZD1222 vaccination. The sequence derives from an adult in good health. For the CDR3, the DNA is TGTGCCAGCAGCCAGAGGGACAGGGCTGGAAACACCATATATTTT. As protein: CASSQRDRAGNTIYF.